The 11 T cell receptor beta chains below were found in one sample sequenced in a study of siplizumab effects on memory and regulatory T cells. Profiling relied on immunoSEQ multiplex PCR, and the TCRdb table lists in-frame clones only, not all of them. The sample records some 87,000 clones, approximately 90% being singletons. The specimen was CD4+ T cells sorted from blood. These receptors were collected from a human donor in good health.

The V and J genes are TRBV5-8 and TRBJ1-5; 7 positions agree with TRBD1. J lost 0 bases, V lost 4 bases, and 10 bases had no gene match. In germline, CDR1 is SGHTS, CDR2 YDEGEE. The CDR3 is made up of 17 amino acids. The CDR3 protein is CASSRAGTANSNQPQHF. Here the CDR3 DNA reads TGTGCCAGCAGCCGAGCCGGGACAGCGAATAGCAATCAGCCCCAGCATTTT.

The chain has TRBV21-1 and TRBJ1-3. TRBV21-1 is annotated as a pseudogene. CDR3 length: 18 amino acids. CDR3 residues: CASSPQGGTANSGNTIYF. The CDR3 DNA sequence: TGTGCCAGCAGCCCCCAAGGAGGGACGGCCAACTCTGGAAACACCATATATTTT.

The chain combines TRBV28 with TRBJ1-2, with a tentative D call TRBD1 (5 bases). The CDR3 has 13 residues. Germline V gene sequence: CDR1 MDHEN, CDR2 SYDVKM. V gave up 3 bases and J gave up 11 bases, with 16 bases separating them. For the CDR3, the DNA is TGTGCCAGCAGTTTGGGGACCTCAGGGACGTACACCTTC. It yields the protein CASSLGTSGTYTF.

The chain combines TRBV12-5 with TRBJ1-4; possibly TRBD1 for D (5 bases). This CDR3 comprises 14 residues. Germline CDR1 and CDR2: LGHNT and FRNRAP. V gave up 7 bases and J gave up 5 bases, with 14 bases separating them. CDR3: CASALGRPNEKLFF. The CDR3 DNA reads TGTGCTAGTGCCTTGGGACGGCCGAATGAAAAACTGTTTTTT.

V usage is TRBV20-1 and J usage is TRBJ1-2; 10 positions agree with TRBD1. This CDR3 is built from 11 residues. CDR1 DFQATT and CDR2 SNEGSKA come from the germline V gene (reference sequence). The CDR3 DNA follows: TGCAAAGGGGGGGACAGGGGTGGCTACACCTTC. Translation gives CKGGDRGGYTF.

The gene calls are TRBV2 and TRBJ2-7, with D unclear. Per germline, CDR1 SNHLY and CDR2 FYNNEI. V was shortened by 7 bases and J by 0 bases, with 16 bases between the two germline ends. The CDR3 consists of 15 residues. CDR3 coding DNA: TGTGCCAGCATGAATCCAGCAAGGAGCTCCTACGAGCAGTACTTC. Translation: CASMNPARSSYEQYF. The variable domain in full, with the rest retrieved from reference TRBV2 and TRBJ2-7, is EPEVTQTPSHQVTQMGQEVILRCVPISNHLYFYWYRQILGQKVEFLVSFYNNEISEKSEIFDDQFSVERPDGSNFTLKIRSTKLEDSAMYFCASMNPARSSYEQYFGPGTRLTVT.

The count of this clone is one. The chain's CDR3 is CASSLSSGSYEQYF. The CDR3 bases are TGTGCCAGCAGCTTAAGTTCTGGCTCCTACGAGCAGTACTTC. The chain has TRBV7-9 and TRBJ2-7, with unresolved D. The CDR3 totals 14 residues. Germline V gene lookup returns CDR1 SEHNR and CDR2 FQNEAQ (reference sequence). The V end was cut by 2 bases, the J end by 0 bases, with 8 bases between.

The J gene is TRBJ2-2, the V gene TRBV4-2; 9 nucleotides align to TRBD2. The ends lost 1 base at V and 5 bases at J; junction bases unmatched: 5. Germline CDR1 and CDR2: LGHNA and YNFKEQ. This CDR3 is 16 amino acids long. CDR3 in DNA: TGTGCCAGCAGCCAAGCGGCGGGAGGGGGTACCGGGGAGCTGTTTTTT. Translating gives CASSQAAGGGTGELFF.

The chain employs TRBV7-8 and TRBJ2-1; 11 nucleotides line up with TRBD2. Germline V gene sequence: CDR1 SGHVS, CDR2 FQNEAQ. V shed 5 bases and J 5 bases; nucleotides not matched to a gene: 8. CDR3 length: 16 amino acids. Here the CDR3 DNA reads TGTGCCAGCAGCCCCACAGGGACTAGCGGTCACAATGAGCAGTTCTTC. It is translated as CASSPTGTSGHNEQFF. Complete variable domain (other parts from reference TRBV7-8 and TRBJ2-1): GAGVSQSPRYKVAKRGQDVALRCDPISGHVSLFWYQQALGQGPEFLTYFQNEAQLDKSGLPSDRFFAERPEGSVSTLKIQRTQQEDSAVYLCASSPTGTSGHNEQFFGPGTRLTVL.

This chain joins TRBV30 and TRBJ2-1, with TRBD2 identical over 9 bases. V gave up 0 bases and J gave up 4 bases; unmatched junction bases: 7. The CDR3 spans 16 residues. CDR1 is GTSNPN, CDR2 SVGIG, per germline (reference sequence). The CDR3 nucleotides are TGTGCCTGGAGTGTACGATCCCTAGCGGGGTACAATGAGCAGTTCTTC. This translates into CAWSVRSLAGYNEQFF.

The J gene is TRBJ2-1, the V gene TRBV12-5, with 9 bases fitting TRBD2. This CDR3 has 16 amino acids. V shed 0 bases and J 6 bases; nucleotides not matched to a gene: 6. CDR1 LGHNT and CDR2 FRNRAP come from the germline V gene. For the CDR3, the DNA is TGTGCTAGTGGTTTGGTGACTAGCGGAACCACCAATGAGCAGTTCTTC. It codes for CASGLVTSGTTNEQFF.